The sequence of this T cell receptor beta chain was determined in a study of shared clonotypes between healthy human individuals. This CDR3 region has 17 residues. The trim removed 7 bases at V and 7 bases at J, leaving 18 bases unmatched. Germline values: CDR1 SNHLY, CDR2 FYNNEI. Profiled with immunoSEQ multiplex PCR; TCRdb holds only in-frame clones, not every one. The sample holds 2 million or so clones; roughly 94% are singletons and the top ten take about 1.1%. The naive CD8 subset, CD45RO-negative cells positively selected for CCR7, excluded terminally differentiated effector memory CD45RA+ cells.

The chain couples TRBV2 to TRBJ2-7, with 11 bases lining up with TRBD2. The sequence came from a man aged 18 to 29 in good health. The sample comprised naive CD8+ T cells sorted from blood. The CDR3 region is CASNWDSGTSGQGEQYF. Written as DNA, the CDR3 is TGTGCCAGCAACTGGGACTCTGGGACTAGCGGCCAAGGGGAGCAGTACTTC.